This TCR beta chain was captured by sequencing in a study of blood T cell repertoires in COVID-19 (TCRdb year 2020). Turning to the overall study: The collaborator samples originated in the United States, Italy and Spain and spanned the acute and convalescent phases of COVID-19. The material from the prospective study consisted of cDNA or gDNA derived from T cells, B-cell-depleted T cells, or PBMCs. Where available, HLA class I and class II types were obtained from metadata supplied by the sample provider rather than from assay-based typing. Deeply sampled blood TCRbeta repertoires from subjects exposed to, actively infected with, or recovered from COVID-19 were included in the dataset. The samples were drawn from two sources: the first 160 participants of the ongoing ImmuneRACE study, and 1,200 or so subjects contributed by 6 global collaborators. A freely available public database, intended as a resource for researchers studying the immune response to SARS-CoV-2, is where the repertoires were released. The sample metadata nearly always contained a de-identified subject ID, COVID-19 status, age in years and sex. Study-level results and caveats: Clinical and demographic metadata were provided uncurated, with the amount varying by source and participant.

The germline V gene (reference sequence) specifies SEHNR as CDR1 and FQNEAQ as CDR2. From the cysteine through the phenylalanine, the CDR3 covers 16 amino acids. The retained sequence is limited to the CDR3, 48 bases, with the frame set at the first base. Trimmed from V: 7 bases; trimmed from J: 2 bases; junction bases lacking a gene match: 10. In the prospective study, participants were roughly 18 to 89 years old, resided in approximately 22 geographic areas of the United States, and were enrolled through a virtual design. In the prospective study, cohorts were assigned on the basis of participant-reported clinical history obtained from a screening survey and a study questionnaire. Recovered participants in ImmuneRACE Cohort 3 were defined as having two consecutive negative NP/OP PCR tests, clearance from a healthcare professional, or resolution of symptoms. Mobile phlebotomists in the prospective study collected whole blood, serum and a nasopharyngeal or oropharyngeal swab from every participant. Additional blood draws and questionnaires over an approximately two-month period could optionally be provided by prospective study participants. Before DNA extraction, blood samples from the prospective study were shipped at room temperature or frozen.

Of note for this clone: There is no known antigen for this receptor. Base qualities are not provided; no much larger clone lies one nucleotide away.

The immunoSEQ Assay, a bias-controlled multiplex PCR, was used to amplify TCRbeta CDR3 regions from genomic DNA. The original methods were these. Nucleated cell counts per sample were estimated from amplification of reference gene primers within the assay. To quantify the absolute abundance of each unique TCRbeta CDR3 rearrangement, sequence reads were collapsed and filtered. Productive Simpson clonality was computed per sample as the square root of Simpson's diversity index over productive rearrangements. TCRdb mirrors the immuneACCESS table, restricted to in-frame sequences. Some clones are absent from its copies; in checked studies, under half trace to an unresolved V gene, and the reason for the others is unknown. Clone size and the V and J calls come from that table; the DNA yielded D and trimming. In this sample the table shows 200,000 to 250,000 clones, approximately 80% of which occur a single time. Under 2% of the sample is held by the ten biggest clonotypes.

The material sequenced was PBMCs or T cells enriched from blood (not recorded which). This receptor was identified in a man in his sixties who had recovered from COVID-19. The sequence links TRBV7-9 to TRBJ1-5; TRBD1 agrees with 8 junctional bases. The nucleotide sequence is TGTGCCAGCACCGAAGGGGCAGGGGGCGGCAATCAGCCCCAGCATTTT. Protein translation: CASTEGAGGGNQPQHF.